What follows are 25 T cell receptor beta chains derived from one specimen sequenced in a study of response to subunit inactivated influenza vaccine. TCRdb redid the calling of the RT-PCR reads with MiXCR, one entry per CDR3 protein. The table lists 600,000 to 850,000 distinct CDR3 sequences, 11% to 15% of them singletons, with roughly 7.2% in the top ten. The sample consisted of PBMCs from blood, taken approximately 15 days before vaccination. Receptors were obtained from a man between 45 and 60 years old who received an inactivated influenza vaccine.

This clonotype was detected only a few times. This rearrangement joins TRBV20-1 to TRBJ2-1; the D gene could be TRBD1 or TRBD2 (5 bases each). Germline V lookup: CDR1 DFQATT, CDR2 SNEGSKA (reference sequence). The V end was cut by 6 bases, the J end by 5 bases, with 17 bases between. The CDR3 spans 14 residues. As DNA, the CDR3 is TGCAGTGCCCGGCCGGGGCCATCTGACAATGAGCAGTTCTTC. Encoded protein: CSARPGPSDNEQFF.

The rearrangement uses TRBV9 and TRBJ2-3; 10 positions match TRBD1. The CDR3 has 15 residues. Germline CDR1 SGDLS, CDR2 YYNGEE. V lost 2 bases, J lost 4 bases, and 4 bases stayed unmatched. The chain's CDR3 is CASSVTGQGADTQYF. The CDR3 region has the DNA TGTGCCAGCAGCGTGACAGGACAGGGGGCAGATACGCAGTATTTT.

This clonotype has just a few counts. The chain joins TRBV20-1 to TRBJ2-7; TRBD2 matches at 14 bases. There are 16 residues in the CDR3. Germline V lookup: CDR1 DFQATT, CDR2 SNEGSKA (reference sequence). The V and J ends lost 3 bases and 5 bases, in that order; junction bases with no gene match: 9. The CDR3 sequence: CSARGLAGAPLNEQYF. As DNA, the CDR3 is TGCAGTGCTAGGGGACTAGCGGGGGCCCCTCTAAACGAGCAGTACTTC.

This clonotype was recorded a few times. The V call is TRBV6-1, the J call TRBJ2-7; 7 bases map to TRBD1. Germline-derived CDR1 and CDR2 are MNHNS and SASEGT. After removal of 6 bases from V and 3 bases from J, the junction contained 8 bases not matched to a gene. The CDR3 contains 14 residues. The CDR3 DNA is TGTGCCAGCAGCCAAACAACAGGGGTCTACGAGCAGTACTTC. Translation gives CASSQTTGVYEQYF.

This clonotype has a handful of counts. The chain recombines TRBV9 with TRBJ2-1, with TRBD2 matching over 10 bases. This CDR3 has 16 amino acids. Trimming cost V 0 bases and J 2 bases; bases outside gene matches: 2. Germline-derived CDR1 and CDR2 are SGDLS and YYNGEE. As DNA, the CDR3 is TGTGCCAGCAGCGTAGGGACTAGCGGACCCTACAATGAGCAGTTCTTC. It is translated as CASSVGTSGPYNEQFF.

V gene TRBV9 combines with J gene TRBJ2-7; 13 bases match TRBD2. This CDR3 is 15 amino acids long. CDR1 SGDLS and CDR2 YYNGEE come from the germline V gene. V dropped 4 bases and J dropped 6; count of bases not matched to a gene: 7. CDR3 bases: TGTGCCAGCAGCCCGGGGACTAGCGGGGCCAGCGAGCAGTACTTC. Its protein is CASSPGTSGASEQYF.

This clonotype appeared many times. This chain uses TRBV9 with TRBJ2-1; 8 positions agree with TRBD2. Trimming took 1 base from V and 3 from J; bases not matched to a gene: 0. Germline lookup yields CDR1 SGDLS and CDR2 YYNGEE. The CDR3 length is 14 residues. The CDR3 DNA sequence: TGTGCCAGCAGCGTAACTAGCGGCTACAATGAGCAGTTCTTC. It specifies CASSVTSGYNEQFF.

This clonotype turned up a few times. V and J are TRBV12-3 or TRBV12-4 and TRBJ2-2; TRBD2 aligns across 11 bases. The CDR3 contains 17 residues. Trimming at V came to 3 bases and at J to 5 bases, leaving 8 bases not matched to a gene. CDR3 residues: CASSLGLAVRGTGELFF. The CDR3 nucleotides are TGTGCCAGCAGTTTGGGACTAGCGGTCCGGGGAACCGGGGAGCTGTTTTTT.

The CDR3 sequence: CAISVGGANEQYF. The CDR3 coding sequence is TGTGCCATCAGTGTCGGCGGGGCCAACGAGCAGTACTTC. V is TRBV10-3 and J is TRBJ2-7; a possible D gene is TRBD2 (6 bases). V was shortened by 4 bases and J by 5 bases, with 12 bases between the two germline ends. Germline assignment: CDR1 ENHRY and CDR2 SYGVKD. The CDR3 consists of 13 residues.

On this clonotype: A read error may account for a junction end that differs from germline. The V gene is TRBV30, the J gene TRBJ2-3; TRBD2 matches 7 bases. Germline CDR1 GTSNPN, CDR2 SVGIG (reference sequence). CDR3 length: 14 residues. CDR3 residues: CAWAFGEGTDMQYF. CDR3 coding DNA: TGTGCCTGGGCCTTCGGGGAGGGCACAGATATGCAGTATTTT.

The rearrangement links TRBV10-3 to TRBJ2-1; 9 positions match TRBD2. Germline V gene sequence: CDR1 ENHRY, CDR2 SYGVKD. V lost 2 bases to trimming and J lost 5 bases; unmatched junction nucleotides: 10. The CDR3 has 17 amino acids. CDR3 residues: CAISEPTLAGLNNEQFF. The CDR3 DNA reads as TGTGCCATCAGTGAGCCGACACTAGCGGGTCTTAACAATGAGCAGTTCTTC.

A few counts support this clonotype. V is TRBV12-3 or TRBV12-4 and J is TRBJ2-4, with D uncertain. Trimming took off 2 bases at V and 3 bases at J, with 8 bases between the two ends. The CDR3 contains 14 residues. CDR3 coding DNA: TGTGCCAGCAGTTTATGGGCCCGCAAAAACATTCAGTACTTC. Translating gives CASSLWARKNIQYF.

In its sample, this clonotype was seen a few times. V and J are TRBV6-1 and TRBJ1-5, with D possibly TRBD1 on 5 matching bases. V lost 3 bases and J lost 2, with 8 bases in between. Germline CDR1 reads MNHNS; CDR2 reads SASEGT. CDR3 length: 14 amino acids. CDR3 loop: CASSEGRGNQPQHF. Written as DNA, the CDR3 is TGTGCCAGCAGTGAGGGACGTGGCAATCAGCCCCAGCATTTT.

The chain's CDR3 is CASSVGPAGAFTDTQYF. The CDR3 coding sequence is TGTGCCAGCAGCGTAGGTCCAGCGGGAGCGTTCACAGATACGCAGTATTTT. The chain recombines TRBV9 with TRBJ2-3, with 8 bases fitting TRBD2. Germline V gene lookup returns CDR1 SGDLS and CDR2 YYNGEE. V shed 0 bases and J 2 bases; nucleotides not matched to a gene: 8. This CDR3 contains 17 residues.

This clonotype was counted a few times. The V and J genes are TRBV4-2 and TRBJ1-6, with D possibly TRBD1 on 6 matching bases. The germline V gene encodes CDR1 LGHNA and CDR2 YNFKEQ. V lost 1 base and J 8 bases, leaving 15 bases between the germline ends. The CDR3 length is 16 residues. CDR3 nucleotides: TGTGCCAGCAGCCAAGGAGGGGCAGGGGCTCATTCACCCCTCCACTTT. Amino acids: CASSQGGAGAHSPLHF.

This clonotype showed up just a few times. The V and J genes are TRBV18 and TRBJ1-1, with 8 bases fitting TRBD1. Germline V gene lookup returns CDR1 KGHSH and CDR2 LQKENI. The V and J ends lost 6 bases and 7 bases, in that order; junction bases with no gene match: 7. The CDR3 consists of 13 residues. CDR3: CASSQTGVGEAFF. The CDR3 DNA reads TGTGCCAGCTCCCAGACAGGGGTCGGTGAAGCTTTCTTT.

V is TRBV18 and J is TRBJ1-2; weak D call: TRBD1 (5 bases). V gave up 0 bases and J gave up 7 bases, with 12 bases separating them. CDR3 length: 14 amino acids. Germline V gives CDR1 KGHSH, CDR2 LQKENI. The CDR3 nucleotides read TGTGCCAGCTCACCACCGGCCGGGGACGGTGGCTACACCTTC. Its translation: CASSPPAGDGGYTF.

The chain is built from TRBV4-2 and TRBJ2-5, with unresolved D. Trimming shortened V by 0 bases and J by 3 bases, and 5 bases separated the two germline ends. CDR3 length: 13 amino acids. Germline CDR1 and CDR2: LGHNA and YNFKEQ. Here the CDR3 reads CASSQDQKETQYF. DNA for the CDR3: TGTGCCAGCAGCCAAGACCAGAAAGAGACCCAGTACTTC.

This clonotype was picked up a small number of times. The J gene is TRBJ2-5, the V gene TRBV20-1; 11 positions agree with TRBD2. CDR1 is DFQATT, CDR2 SNEGSKA, per germline (reference sequence). CDR3 length: 14 residues. V shed 6 bases, J shed 1 base, and the junction held 4 bases outside the gene matches. The CDR3 protein is CSAILAGVQETQYF. The CDR3 DNA reads as TGCAGTGCCATACTAGCGGGAGTCCAAGAGACCCAGTACTTC.

V usage is TRBV5-1 and J usage is TRBJ2-7; no reliable D call. The CDR3 is made up of 15 amino acids. V was cut by 0 bases and J by 3 bases, with 13 bases left in between. CDR1 and CDR2 (germline): SGHRS, YFSETQ. The CDR3 sequence: CASSLEPTIVYEQYF. The CDR3 coding sequence is TGCGCCAGCAGCTTGGAACCTACGATCGTCTACGAGCAGTACTTC.

This clonotype was seen a handful of times. The V gene is TRBV5-1, the J gene TRBJ1-2; D possibly corresponds to TRBD1 (5 bases). V gave up 0 bases and J gave up 0 bases, with 15 bases separating them. CDR3 size: 17 residues. In germline, CDR1 is SGHRS, CDR2 YFSETQ. The CDR3 protein is CASSLEAVTGANYGYTF. CDR3 in DNA: TGCGCCAGCAGCTTGGAGGCAGTGACGGGGGCTAACTATGGCTACACCTTC.

The chain links TRBV5-1 to TRBJ1-1, with D maybe TRBD1 (5 bases). This CDR3 has 13 amino acids. The V gene lost 3 bases and the J gene lost 5 bases, with 11 bases spanning the gap. Germline CDR1 reads SGHRS; CDR2 reads YFSETQ. CDR3 sequence reads: CASSSGGGTEAFF. The CDR3 nucleotides are TGCGCCAGCAGCTCTGGGGGGGGGACTGAAGCTTTCTTT. Full variable domain (remainder filled in from reference TRBV5-1 and TRBJ1-1): KAGVTQTPRYLIKTRGQQVTLSCSPISGHRSVSWYQQTPGQGLQFLFEYFSETQRNKGNFPGRFSGRQFSNSRSEMNVSTLELGDSALYLCASSSGGGTEAFFGQGTRLTVV.

The gene calls are TRBV5-1 and TRBJ2-3, with a weak D call TRBD2 (5 bases). In germline, CDR1 is SGHRS, CDR2 YFSETQ. Trimming took off 4 bases at V and 5 bases at J, with 11 bases between the two ends. The CDR3 contains 13 residues. CDR3: CASSGGLEDTQYF. The DNA of the CDR3 is TGCGCCAGCAGCGGAGGACTCGAAGATACGCAGTATTTT.

This clonotype was seen more than once but under ten times. The CDR3 here is CASSLTTGGYGELFF. The CDR3 DNA reads TGTGCCAGCAGCTTGACGACAGGGGGCTACGGGGAGCTGTTTTTT. The chain couples TRBV7-6 to TRBJ2-2; 10 positions agree with TRBD1. The V and J ends lost 3 bases and 7 bases, in that order; junction bases with no gene match: 5. The CDR3 is 15 residues long. In germline, CDR1 is SGHVS, CDR2 FNYEAQ. Based on the CDR3 plus reference TRBV7-6 and TRBJ2-2, the full variable domain is GAGVSQSPRYKVTKRGQDVALRCDPISGHVSLYWYRQALGQGPEFLTYFNYEAQQDKSGLPNDRFSAERPEGSISTLTIQRTEQRDSAMYRCASSLTTGGYGELFFGEGSRLTVL.

This clonotype was counted a few times. This chain links TRBV7-9 with TRBJ2-3; D not resolved. Germline-derived CDR1 and CDR2 are SEHNR and FQNEAQ (reference sequence). V lost 1 base and J lost 1, with 12 bases in between. The CDR3 consists of 16 residues. The CDR3 reads CASSLVRGVGTDTQYF. CDR3 coding DNA: TGTGCCAGCAGCTTAGTTCGTGGGGTTGGCACAGATACGCAGTATTTT. The variable domain in full, with the rest retrieved from reference TRBV7-9 and TRBJ2-3, is DTGVSQNPRHKITKRGQNVTFRCDPISEHNRLYWYRQTLGQGPEFLTYFQNEAQLEKSRLLSDRFSAERPKGSFSTLEIQRTEQGDSAMYLCASSLVRGVGTDTQYFGPGTRLTVL.